This T cell receptor beta chain was retrieved from a study of beta chain features in type 1 diabetes. Isolated RNA was reverse transcribed in full, so expressed TCRB transcripts were sequenced. Method: immunoSEQ multiplex PCR; TCRdb's copy keeps in-frame clones and lacks some. The table lists 620,000 or so clones, about a sixth of them singletons. Overall study results and limits: A greater similarity of naive, central memory and Treg TCRB repertoires was seen among patients than among healthy donors.

Details on this clone: Its antigen is currently unknown.

V lost 0 bases and J 2 bases, leaving 13 bases between the germline ends. Germline loops: CDR1 SGHTA, CDR2 FQGTGA. The CDR3 runs 16 residues. The sample comprised naive CD4+ T cells from blood. The sequence was collected from a man between 18 and 35 years old in good health. The chain couples TRBV7-3 to TRBJ2-5; D may be TRBD2 (6 bases). CDR3 sequence reads: CASSLTPGSGQETQYF. The CDR3 nucleotides read TGTGCCAGCAGCTTAACACCGGGTAGCGGACAAGAGACCCAGTACTTC.